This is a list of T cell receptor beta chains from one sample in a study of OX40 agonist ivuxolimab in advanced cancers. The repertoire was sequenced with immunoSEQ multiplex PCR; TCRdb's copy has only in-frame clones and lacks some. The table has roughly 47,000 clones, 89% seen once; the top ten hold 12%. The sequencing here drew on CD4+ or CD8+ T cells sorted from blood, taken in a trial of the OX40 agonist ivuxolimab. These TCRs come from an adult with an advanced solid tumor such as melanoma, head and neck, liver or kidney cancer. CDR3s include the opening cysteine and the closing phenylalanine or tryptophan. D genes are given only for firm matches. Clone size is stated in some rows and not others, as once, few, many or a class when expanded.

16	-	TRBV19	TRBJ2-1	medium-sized	CASSMQSSVGYNEQFF	TGTGCCAGTAGTATGCAATCTAGCGTCGGTTACAATGAGCAGTTCTTC
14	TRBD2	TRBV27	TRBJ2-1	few	CASSLSAGVDEQFF	TGTGCCAGCAGTTTATCAGCGGGGGTGGATGAGCAGTTCTTC
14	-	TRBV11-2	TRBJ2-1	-	CASSFPGVRDEQFF	TGTGCCAGCAGCTTTCCGGGAGTTAGAGATGAGCAGTTCTTC
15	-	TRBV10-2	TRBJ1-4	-	CASSEYEAWDEKLFF	TGCGCCAGCAGTGAGTATGAGGCGTGGGATGAAAAACTGTTTTTT
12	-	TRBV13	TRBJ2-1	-	CASSLVGNEQFF	TGTGCCAGCAGCTTAGTGGGGAATGAGCAGTTCTTC
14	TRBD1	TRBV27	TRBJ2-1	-	CASSLGQAYNEQFF	TGTGCCAGCAGTTTAGGACAGGCCTACAATGAGCAGTTCTTC
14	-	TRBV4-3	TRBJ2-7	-	CASSQVMGRGEQYF	TGCGCCAGCAGCCAAGTGATGGGCAGGGGTGAGCAGTACTTC
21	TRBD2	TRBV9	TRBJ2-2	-	CASSVVGGGLAGGANTGELFF	TGTGCCAGCAGCGTAGTAGGAGGAGGGCTAGCGGGGGGCGCGAACACCGGGGAGCTGTTTTTT
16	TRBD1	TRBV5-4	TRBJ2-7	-	CASSQESGTAPYEQYF	TGCGCCAGCAGCCAAGAGTCCGGGACAGCACCCTACGAGCAGTACTTC
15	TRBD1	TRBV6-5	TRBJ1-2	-	CASSFAGQGSYGYTF	TGTGCCAGCAGTTTCGCAGGACAGGGCTCCTATGGCTACACCTTC
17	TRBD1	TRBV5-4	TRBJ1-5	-	CASSLAVIRGRNQPQHF	TGTGCCAGCAGCTTGGCCGTGATCAGGGGGCGCAATCAGCCCCAGCATTTT
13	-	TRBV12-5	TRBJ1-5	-	CASGLEGNQPQHF	TGTGCTAGTGGTTTGGAGGGAAATCAGCCCCAGCATTTT
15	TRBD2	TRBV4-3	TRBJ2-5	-	CASSPSQRELETQYF	TGCGCCAGCAGCCCCTCCCAGCGGGAGTTGGAGACCCAGTACTTC
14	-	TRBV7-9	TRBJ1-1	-	CASSLKVSNTEAFF	TGTGCCAGCAGCTTAAAGGTGAGCAACACTGAAGCTTTCTTT
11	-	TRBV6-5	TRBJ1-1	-	CASSPGTEAFF	TGTGCCAGCAGTCCCGGGACAGAAGCTTTCTTT
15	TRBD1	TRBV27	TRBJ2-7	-	CASSPRGQGTYEQYF	TGTGCCAGCAGTCCCCGGGGACAGGGTACCTACGAGCAGTACTTC
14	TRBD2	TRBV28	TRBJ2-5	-	CASSLSGRRETQYF	TGTGCCAGCAGTTTGAGCGGGAGGAGGGAGACCCAGTACTTC
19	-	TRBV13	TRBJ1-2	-	CASSLVGEPPSERGDGYTF	TGTGCCAGCAGCTTAGTCGGGGAACCCCCGTCGGAAAGGGGAGATGGCTACACCTTC
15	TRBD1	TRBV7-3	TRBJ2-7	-	CASSWGQGASYEQYF	TGTGCCAGCAGCTGGGGACAGGGGGCTTCCTACGAGCAGTACTTC
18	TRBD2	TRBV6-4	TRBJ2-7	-	CARRSKDGGRPNSYEQYF	TGTGCCAGAAGGAGTAAGGATGGCGGGAGGCCAAACTCCTACGAGCAGTACTTC
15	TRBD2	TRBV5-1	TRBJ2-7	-	CASSPRVAGVYEQYF	TGCGCCAGCAGCCCCAGAGTAGCGGGAGTCTACGAGCAGTACTTC
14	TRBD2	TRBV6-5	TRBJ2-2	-	CASSYAGEGGELFF	TGTGCCAGCAGTTACGCGGGAGAGGGCGGGGAGCTGTTTTTT
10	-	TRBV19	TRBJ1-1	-	CATPGPPPFF	TGTGCCACCCCGGGCCCTCCACCTTTCTTT
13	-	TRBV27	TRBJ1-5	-	CASSFNSNQPQHF	TGTGCCAGCAGTTTCAATAGCAATCAGCCCCAGCATTTT
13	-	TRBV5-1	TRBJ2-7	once	CASSDTALGEQYF	TGCGCCAGCAGCGACACCGCCCTGGGCGAGCAGTACTTC
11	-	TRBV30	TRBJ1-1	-	CAWTLNTEAFF	TGTGCCTGGACACTGAACACTGAAGCTTTCTTT
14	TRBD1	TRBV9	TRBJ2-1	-	CASGGQAAYNEQFF	TGTGCCAGCGGCGGACAGGCCGCCTACAATGAGCAGTTCTTC
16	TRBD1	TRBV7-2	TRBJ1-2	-	CASSSRGQLSNYGYTF	TGTGCCAGCAGCTCCAGGGGACAGTTGAGTAACTATGGCTACACCTTC
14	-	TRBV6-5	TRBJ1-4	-	CASSSQGPSEKLFF	TGTGCCAGCAGTTCACAGGGTCCGAGTGAAAAACTGTTTTTT
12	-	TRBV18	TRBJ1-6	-	CASSLTNSPLHF	TGTGCCAGCTCACTTACTAATTCACCCCTCCACTTT
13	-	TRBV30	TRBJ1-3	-	CAWSVGPGNTIYF	TGTGCCTGGAGTGTGGGGCCTGGAAACACCATATATTTT
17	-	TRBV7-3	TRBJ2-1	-	CASSLTGDRSRSHEQFF	TGTGCCAGCAGCTTAACAGGGGATCGGTCTCGGTCCCATGAGCAGTTCTTC
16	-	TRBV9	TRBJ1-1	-	CASSVYKGELDTEAFF	TGTGCCAGCAGCGTATATAAGGGGGAACTGGACACTGAAGCTTTCTTT
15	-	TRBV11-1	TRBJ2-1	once	CASSRAGTSYNEQFF	TGTGCCAGCAGCCGCGCCGGGACGAGCTACAATGAGCAGTTCTTC
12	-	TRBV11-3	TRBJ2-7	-	CASSLGGWEQYF	TGTGCCAGCAGCTTAGGGGGATGGGAGCAGTACTTC
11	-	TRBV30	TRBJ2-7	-	CAWAGPTQQYF	TGTGCCTGGGCCGGGCCCACCCAGCAGTACTTC
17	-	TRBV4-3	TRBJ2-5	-	CASSQTPGSEGWETQYF	TGCGCCAGCAGCCAAACTCCGGGATCAGAAGGATGGGAGACCCAGTACTTC
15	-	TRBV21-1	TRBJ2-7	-	CARLGRGGGLDEQYF	TGTGCCAGGCTAGGACGTGGCGGGGGGTTGGACGAGCAGTACTTC
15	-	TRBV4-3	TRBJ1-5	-	CASSQDSRSNQPQHF	TGCGCCAGCAGCCAAGACAGTCGTAGCAATCAGCCCCAGCATTTT
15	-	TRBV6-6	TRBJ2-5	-	CASSYSGVSGETQYF	TGTGCCAGCAGTTACTCAGGGGTCTCGGGAGAGACCCAGTACTTC
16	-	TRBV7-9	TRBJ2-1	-	CASSSQTGPTYNEQFF	TGTGCCAGCAGCTCGCAGACAGGTCCTACCTACAATGAGCAGTTCTTC
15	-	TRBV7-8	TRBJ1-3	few	CASSLATSSGNTIYF	TGTGCCAGCAGCTTAGCCACGAGCTCTGGAAACACCATATATTTT
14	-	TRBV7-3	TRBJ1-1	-	CASSLSGRSTEAFF	TGTGCCAGCAGCTTATCGGGGAGGAGCACTGAAGCTTTCTTT
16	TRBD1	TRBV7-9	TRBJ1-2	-	CASSLVAGQANYGYTF	TGTGCCAGCAGCTTAGTCGCCGGACAGGCGAACTATGGCTACACCTTC
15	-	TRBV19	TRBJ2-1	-	CASSRGPSSYNEQFF	TGTGCCAGCAGTAGAGGGCCAAGCTCCTACAATGAGCAGTTCTTC